This entry describes one T cell receptor beta chain. Its antigen is undetermined. The data belong to a study of blood T cells in healthy people across ages. Donors each provided about 9.5 milliliters of peripheral blood. Each sample provided at least 6 micrograms of extracted total RNA. Study-wide points: Diversity was higher, and naive CD4+ cells more numerous, in long-lived donors than in aged donors. Donor CMV status, an unknown factor, possibly confounded changes in expanded clonotypes.

The CDR3 runs to 11 residues. Germline CDR1 and CDR2: KGHSH and LQKENI. The V end lost 10 bases, the J end lost 8 bases, and 14 bases lay between the germline ends. For the second PCR, which ran for 7 to 11 cycles, a sample-barcoded 5' primer and a J-beta primer mix were used. TCRdb reprocessed the 5' RACE reads via MiXCR and lists one record per CDR3 protein. The repertoire holds roughly 1.5 million distinct CDR3 sequences, roughly 43% seen once, with under 5% in the top ten. This clonotype was obtained from a woman aged 18 to 35 in good health. The sample was blood. The chain recombines TRBV18 with TRBJ1-1, with D tentatively TRBD1 (5 bases). The CDR3, as DNA: TGTGCCACCAAGGAGACAGAGGAAGCTTTCTTT. The encoded protein is CATKETEEAFF.